This T cell receptor (beta chain) was identified in a study of CD8 T cells in Susac syndrome. RNA was extracted with the RNeasy kit, and a quantity of roughly 0.5 to 1 ug was reverse transcribed using random hexamers. TCRdb ran MiXCR on the immunoSEQ multiplex PCR reads and lists one entry per CDR3 protein. The sample consists of around 170,000 distinct CDR3 sequences, 94% of them appearing once. V lost 4 bases to trimming and J lost 3 bases, with 10 bases between them. The CDR3 sequence is 14 residues long. Germline CDR1 and CDR2: SEHNR and FQNEAQ (reference sequence). The sequenced material came from CD4+ T cells from PBMCs. The genes are TRBV7-9 and TRBJ1-5; D ambiguous. The source is a human donor with Susac syndrome. For the CDR3, the DNA is TGTGCCAGCAGCTCCGGACGGTCCAATCAGCCCCAGCATTTT. Encoded protein: CASSSGRSNQPQHF.